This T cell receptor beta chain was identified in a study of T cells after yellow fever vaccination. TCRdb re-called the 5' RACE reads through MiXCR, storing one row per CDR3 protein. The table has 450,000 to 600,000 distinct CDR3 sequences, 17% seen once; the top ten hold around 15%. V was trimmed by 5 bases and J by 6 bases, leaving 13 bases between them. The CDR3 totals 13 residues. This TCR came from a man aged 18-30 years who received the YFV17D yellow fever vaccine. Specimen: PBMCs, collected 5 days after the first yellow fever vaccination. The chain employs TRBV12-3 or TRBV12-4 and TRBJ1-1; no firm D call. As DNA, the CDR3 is TGTGCCAGCAGTCCCGGACGGTTAGCTGAAGCTTTCTTT. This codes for CASSPGRLAEAFF.